This T cell receptor beta chain comes out of a study of monozygotic twins with inflammatory bowel disease. A remark on this clonotype: Antigen specificity is unknown.

Both the TCRalpha cDNA and the TCRbeta cDNA were taken through two nested PCRs, lasting around 15 and 9 cycles. From its re-call of the 5' RACE reads, TCRdb lists each CDR3 protein once, without DNA. Its listing shows about 450,000 distinct CDR3 sequences. The CDR3 runs 16 residues. Looked up from germline, CDR1 is SGHRS and CDR2 is YFSETQ. General study results and limits: Among IBD patients, TCRbeta diversity (inverse Simpson) was lower than in healthy co-twins.

Input material: blood. The TCR was taken from a human donor with ulcerative colitis or Crohn's disease, or a healthy co-twin of an affected twin (not recorded which). The chain has TRBV5-1 and TRBJ2-6. The CDR3 sequence: CASSLEMVAGANVLTF.